Listed here are 8 T cell receptor beta chains from one sample, sequenced in a study of blood T cell repertoires in COVID-19. Libraries were prepared by immunoSEQ multiplex PCR; TCRdb keeps only in-frame clonotypes and omits some of them. The table has approximately 270,000 clones, about four fifths seen once. Sequenced: peripheral blood. The receptors originated from an elderly man with acute or convalescent COVID-19.

The CDR3 reads CASSQDVTPSSNEKLFF. CDR3 in DNA: TGCGCCAGCAGCCAAGATGTAACACCTTCCTCTAATGAAAAACTGTTTTTT. The V gene is TRBV4-1, the J gene TRBJ1-4; D gene ambiguous. Trimming left V 0 bases short and J 3 bases short, with 14 bases between. The length of the CDR3 is 17 residues. In germline, CDR1 is MGHRA, CDR2 YSYEKL.

This clone came up once. The chain couples TRBV19 to TRBJ1-5, with 8 bases fitting TRBD1. The germline V gene has CDR1 LNHDA and CDR2 SQIVND (reference sequence). Germline trimming cut 5 bases from V and 4 bases from J; bases unmatched to any gene: 4. The CDR3 runs to 14 residues. DNA for the CDR3: TGTGCCAGTAGTCACGACAGGGGTAATCAGCCCCAGCATTTT. Protein product: CASSHDRGNQPQHF.

This clone was picked up a small number of times. The V and J genes are TRBV4-2 and TRBJ1-5; no definite D call. The V end was cut by 3 bases, the J end by 0 bases, with 18 bases between. The CDR3 contains 18 residues. The germline CDR1 and CDR2 sequences are LGHNA and YNFKEQ. The CDR3 loop is CASSHPTLGGVSNQPQHF. The CDR3 DNA is TGTGCCAGCAGCCACCCCACCCTCGGAGGAGTTAGCAATCAGCCCCAGCATTTT.

The V call is TRBV5-1, the J call TRBJ2-4; tentatively, D is TRBD1 (6 bases). V was clipped by 0 bases and J by 4 bases, with 14 bases between them. Looked up from germline, CDR1 is SGHRS and CDR2 is YFSETQ. CDR3 length equals 16 residues. The CDR3 loop is CASSLAYRASKNIQYF. CDR3 bases: TGCGCCAGCAGCTTGGCCTACAGGGCGTCAAAAAACATTCAGTACTTC.

CDR3 in amino acids: CASSGELGGTQYF. CDR3 sequence (DNA): TGTGCCAGCTCCGGTGAACTCGGGGGGACCCAGTACTTC. V usage is TRBV18 and J usage is TRBJ2-5; possible D gene TRBD2, 6 bases. This CDR3 contains 13 residues. The germline CDR1 and CDR2 sequences are KGHSH and LQKENI. With 6 bases removed from V and 7 bases from J, the gap between germline ends came to 15 bases.

CDR3 region: CASGDSDYGYTF. Written as DNA, the CDR3 is TGTGCCAGCGGGGACAGTGACTATGGCTACACCTTC. This chain links TRBV6-5 with TRBJ1-2; 7 bases map to TRBD1. CDR1 is MNHEY and CDR2 is SVGAGI in the germline V gene. The CDR3 is 12 amino acids. V gave up 8 bases and J gave up 3 bases; unmatched junction bases: 3.

The rearrangement uses TRBV11-1 and TRBJ1-2, with TRBD1 matching over 8 bases. The germline CDR1 and CDR2 sequences are SGHAT and FQDESV (reference sequence). Germline trimming cut 5 bases from V and 4 bases from J; bases unmatched to any gene: 6. This CDR3 comprises 14 residues. This CDR3 reads CASSQGQALYGYTF. The CDR3 DNA is TGTGCCAGCAGCCAGGGACAGGCCCTCTATGGCTACACCTTC.

This CDR3 reads CASSGGMVTDTQYF. CDR3 in DNA: TGTGCCAGCTCAGGGGGCATGGTCACAGATACGCAGTATTTT. The chain couples TRBV18 to TRBJ2-3, with D possibly matching TRBD1 (6 bases). This CDR3 region has 14 residues. CDR1 and CDR2 (germline): KGHSH, LQKENI. The V gene lost 5 bases and the J gene lost 2 bases, with 11 bases spanning the gap. Combining the CDR3 with reference TRBV18 and TRBJ2-3 gives the whole variable domain NAGVMQNPRHLVRRRGQEARLRCSPMKGHSHVYWYRQLPEEGLKFMVYLQKENIIDESGMPKERFSAEFPKEGPSILRIQQVVRGDSAAYFCASSGGMVTDTQYFGPGTRLTVL.